The 15 T cell receptor beta chains presented below share a single source sample, sequenced in a study of patients and donors after allogeneic stem cell transplantation. MiXCR, run by TCRdb on the RT-PCR reads, gives a single entry per CDR3 protein. The sample lists fewer than 250,000 distinct CDR3 sequences, 13% to 15% occurring once. The material sequenced was blood, either unsorted or a sorted T cell fraction (not recorded which). All receptors come from a human donor who was either an allogeneic HSCT recipient or a stem cell or donor lymphocyte infusion donor (not recorded which). It is not recorded whose cells these are; they may come from a transplant donor.

This clonotype was picked up a small number of times. The chain employs TRBV5-6 and TRBJ1-5; D is uncertain. V was shortened by 4 bases and J by 5 bases, with 19 bases between the two germline ends. In germline, CDR1 is SGHDT, CDR2 YYEEEE. The CDR3 totals 16 residues. In DNA, the CDR3 is TGTGCCAGCAGCCTGGGCACTACCACTCCTTATCAGCCCCAGCATTTT. Protein product: CASSLGTTTPYQPQHF.

This clonotype was counted only a few times. The chain has TRBV18 and TRBJ2-7; 10 bases are shared with TRBD1. Unmatched junction bases numbered 14, after V lost 2 bases and J lost 7 bases. CDR3 length: 17 amino acids. CDR1 and CDR2 (germline): KGHSH, LQKENI. The CDR3 here is CASSPFVPGQGSWEQYF. For the CDR3, the DNA is TGTGCCAGCTCACCATTTGTCCCGGGACAGGGGAGTTGGGAGCAGTACTTC.

The chain combines TRBV11-2 with TRBJ2-1; 10 nucleotides align to TRBD2. The germline V gene encodes CDR1 SGHAT and CDR2 FQNNGV. Trimming at V came to 3 bases and at J to 7 bases, leaving 6 bases not matched to a gene. This CDR3 spans 15 amino acids. The CDR3 bases are TGTGCCAGCAGCTTTGCAGCGGGGGGGCTAAATGAGCAGTTCTTC. Translation: CASSFAAGGLNEQFF. Full variable domain (rest looked up from reference TRBV11-2 and TRBJ2-1): EAGVAQSPRYKIIEKRQSVAFWCNPISGHATLYWYQQILGQGPKLLIQFQNNGVVDDSQLPKDRFSAERLKGVDSTLKIQPAKLEDSAVYLCASSFAAGGLNEQFFGPGTRLTVL.

The chain links TRBV19 to TRBJ2-6, with 11 bases aligning to TRBD1. There are 19 residues in the CDR3. The germline CDR1 and CDR2 sequences are LNHDA and SQIVND (reference sequence). Losses at the gene ends were 7 bases for V and 0 bases for J; bases not matched to a gene: 11. CDR3 coding DNA: TGTGCCAGTATTCAGGACAGGGGGCAGAGGGGCTCTGGGGCCAACGTCCTGACTTTC. This sequence encodes CASIQDRGQRGSGANVLTF. Combining the CDR3 with reference TRBV19 and TRBJ2-6 gives the whole variable domain DGGITQSPKYLFRKEGQNVTLSCEQNLNHDAMYWYRQDPGQGLRLIYYSQIVNDFQKGDIAEGYSVSREKKESFPLTVTSAQKNPTAFYLCASIQDRGQRGSGANVLTFGAGSRLTVL.

This clonotype was seen ten or more times. V and J are TRBV24-1 and TRBJ2-1; 9 bases agree with TRBD1. The CDR3 covers 16 residues. CDR1 KGHDR and CDR2 SFDVKD come from the germline V gene. With V trimmed by 6 bases and J by 4 bases, 9 bases remained unmatched. The CDR3 coding sequence is TGTGCCACCAGTCCCGCTCGGACAGGGGCGTACAATGAGCAGTTCTTC. The encoded protein is CATSPARTGAYNEQFF.

The chain links TRBV18 to TRBJ2-1; D may be TRBD2 (5 bases). This CDR3 is built from 13 residues. Germline V gene data show CDR1 as KGHSH and CDR2 as LQKENI. Between the trimmed V and J ends, which lost 3 bases and 4 bases, there was a span of 7 bases. The CDR3 coding sequence is TGTGCCAGCTCACCTCAGCGGTACAATGAGCAGTTCTTC. Translated, it gives CASSPQRYNEQFF. Full variable domain (remainder filled in from reference TRBV18 and TRBJ2-1): NAGVMQNPRHLVRRRGQEARLRCSPMKGHSHVYWYRQLPEEGLKFMVYLQKENIIDESGMPKERFSAEFPKEGPSILRIQQVVRGDSAAYFCASSPQRYNEQFFGPGTRLTVL.

The table lists this clonotype with a few counts. This rearrangement joins TRBV20-1 to TRBJ1-2; 7 positions agree with TRBD1. The CDR3 is made up of 14 amino acids. Germline V gene sequence: CDR1 DFQATT, CDR2 SNEGSKA (reference sequence). The V and J ends lost 2 bases and 8 bases, in that order; junction bases with no gene match: 11. The DNA of the CDR3 is TGCAGTGCTAGACCGACAGGGAATGAGGCCGGCTACACCTTC. Amino acids: CSARPTGNEAGYTF.

This clonotype was observed many times. The V gene is TRBV15, the J gene TRBJ2-1; 7 nucleotides align to TRBD2. Germline CDR1 and CDR2: LNHNV and YYDKDF (reference sequence). The CDR3 consists of 17 residues. The J segment lost 3 bases and the V segment lost 0 bases, leaving 8 bases of the junction unmatched. The CDR3, as DNA: TGTGCCACCAGCAGAGATCTGGGGGGAGGGGTCTACAATGAGCAGTTCTTC. This codes for CATSRDLGGGVYNEQFF.

This clonotype was found a few times. The chain recombines TRBV2 with TRBJ2-3; the D is unclear. The CDR3 is made up of 14 amino acids. Between the trimmed V and J ends, which lost 3 bases and 6 bases, there was a span of 13 bases. Germline V lookup: CDR1 SNHLY, CDR2 FYNNEI. The CDR3 spells CASSELRDYDTQYF. The CDR3 region has the DNA TGTGCCAGCAGTGAGCTTCGCGATTATGATACGCAGTATTTT.

This clonotype was recorded many times. The chain combines TRBV6-1 with TRBJ1-1; D not certain. V lost 3 bases to trimming and J lost 8 bases, with 7 bases between them. Germline CDR1 is MNHNS and CDR2 is SASEGT. This CDR3 has 11 residues. CDR3 bases: TGTGCCAGCAGTGAGGTAACAGAAGCTTTCTTT. Protein: CASSEVTEAFF.

This clonotype was observed a handful of times. Sequence at one end of the junction differs from germline and may be a read error. The chain uses TRBV20-1 and TRBJ1-1; D remains ambiguous. This CDR3 has 13 residues. Germline assignment: CDR1 DFQATT and CDR2 SNEGSKA (reference sequence). CDR3 in amino acids: CSDRDQRQIEAFF. The CDR3 DNA reads as TGCAGTGATAGAGACCAGAGGCAGATTGAAGCTTTCTTT.

There are a few counts of this clonotype. The rearrangement links TRBV19 to TRBJ1-1; a weak D match, TRBD1 (5 bases). Germline V lookup: CDR1 LNHDA, CDR2 SQIVND (reference sequence). The CDR3 extends over 16 amino acids. Deletions cut 5 bases from V and 5 bases from J, with 21 bases between. The CDR3 sequence: CASSPGPNNLPTEAFF. The CDR3 nucleotides are TGTGCCAGTAGTCCAGGGCCTAACAACCTCCCAACTGAAGCTTTCTTT. Full variable domain (remainder filled in from reference TRBV19 and TRBJ1-1): DGGITQSPKYLFRKEGQNVTLSCEQNLNHDAMYWYRQDPGQGLRLIYYSQIVNDFQKGDIAEGYSVSREKKESFPLTVTSAQKNPTAFYLCASSPGPNNLPTEAFFGQGTRLTVV.

CDR3 sequence: CASSVRGTSGYEQYF. CDR3 DNA sequence: TGTGCCAGCAGCGTACGGGGGACTAGCGGTTACGAGCAGTACTTC. V and J are TRBV9 and TRBJ2-7, with 11 bases matching TRBD2. The CDR3 contains 15 residues. CDR1 SGDLS and CDR2 YYNGEE come from the germline V gene. J was trimmed by 4 bases and V by 1 base; bases with no gene match: 4.

This clonotype was picked up a small number of times. This chain uses TRBV20-1 with TRBJ2-2, with 8 nucleotides matching TRBD2. The CDR3 length is 17 residues. The trim removed 5 bases at V and 2 bases at J, leaving 13 bases unmatched. The germline gives CDR1 DFQATT, CDR2 SNEGSKA (reference sequence). CDR3 sequence: CSAPFRAGGQNTGELFF. As DNA, the CDR3 is TGCAGTGCTCCCTTTAGGGCGGGAGGACAAAACACCGGGGAGCTGTTTTTT.

This clonotype has more than one count but fewer than ten. CDR3 in amino acids: CASSDPAGGRSDGELFF. The CDR3, as DNA: TGTGCCAGCAGTGACCCCGCGGGGGGGCGGTCAGACGGGGAGCTGTTTTTT. The V gene is TRBV25-1, the J gene TRBJ2-2, with 9 bases matching TRBD2. Per germline, CDR1 MGHDK and CDR2 SYGVNS. The CDR3 sequence is 17 residues long. V gave up 3 bases and J gave up 7 bases; unmatched junction bases: 12.